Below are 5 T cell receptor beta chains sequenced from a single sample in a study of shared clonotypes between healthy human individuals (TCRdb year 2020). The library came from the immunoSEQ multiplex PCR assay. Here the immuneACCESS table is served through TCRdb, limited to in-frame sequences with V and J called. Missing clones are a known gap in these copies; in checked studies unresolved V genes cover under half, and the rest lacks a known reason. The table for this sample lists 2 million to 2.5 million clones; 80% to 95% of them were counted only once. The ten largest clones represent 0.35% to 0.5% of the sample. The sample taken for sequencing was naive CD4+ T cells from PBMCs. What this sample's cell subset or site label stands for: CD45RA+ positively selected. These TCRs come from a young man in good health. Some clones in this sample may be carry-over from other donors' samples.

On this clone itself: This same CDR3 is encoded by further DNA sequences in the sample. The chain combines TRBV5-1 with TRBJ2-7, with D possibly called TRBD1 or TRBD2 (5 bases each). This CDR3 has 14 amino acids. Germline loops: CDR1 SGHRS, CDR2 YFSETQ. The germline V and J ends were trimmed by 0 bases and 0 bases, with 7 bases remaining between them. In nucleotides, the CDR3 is TGCGCCAGCAGCTTGGTCGGGACCTCCTACGAGCAGTACTTC. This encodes CASSLVGTSYEQYF.

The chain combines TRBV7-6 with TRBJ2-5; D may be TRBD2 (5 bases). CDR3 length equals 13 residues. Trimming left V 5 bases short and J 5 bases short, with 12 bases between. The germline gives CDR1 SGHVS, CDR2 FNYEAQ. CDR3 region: CASSPTRKETQYF. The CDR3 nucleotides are TGTGCCAGCAGCCCTACTAGGAAGGAGACCCAGTACTTC.

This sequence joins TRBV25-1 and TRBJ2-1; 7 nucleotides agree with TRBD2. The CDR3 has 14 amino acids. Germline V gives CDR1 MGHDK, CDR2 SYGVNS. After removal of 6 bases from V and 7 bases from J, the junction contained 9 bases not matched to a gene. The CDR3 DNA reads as TGTGCCAGCAGCTCCGGGACTACCCTTAATGAGCAGTTCTTC. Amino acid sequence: CASSSGTTLNEQFF.

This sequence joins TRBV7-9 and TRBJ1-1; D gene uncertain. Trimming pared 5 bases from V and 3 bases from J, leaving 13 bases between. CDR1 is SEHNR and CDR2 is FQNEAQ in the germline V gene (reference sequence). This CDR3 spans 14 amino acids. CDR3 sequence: CASSHNAGDTEAFF. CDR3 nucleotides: TGTGCCAGCAGCCACAACGCGGGAGACACTGAAGCTTTCTTT.

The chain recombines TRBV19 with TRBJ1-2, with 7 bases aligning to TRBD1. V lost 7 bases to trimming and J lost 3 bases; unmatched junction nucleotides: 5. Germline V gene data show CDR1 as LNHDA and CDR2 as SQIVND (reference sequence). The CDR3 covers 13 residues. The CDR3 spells CASKPTGDYGYTF. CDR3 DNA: TGTGCCAGTAAACCCACAGGGGACTATGGCTACACCTTC.